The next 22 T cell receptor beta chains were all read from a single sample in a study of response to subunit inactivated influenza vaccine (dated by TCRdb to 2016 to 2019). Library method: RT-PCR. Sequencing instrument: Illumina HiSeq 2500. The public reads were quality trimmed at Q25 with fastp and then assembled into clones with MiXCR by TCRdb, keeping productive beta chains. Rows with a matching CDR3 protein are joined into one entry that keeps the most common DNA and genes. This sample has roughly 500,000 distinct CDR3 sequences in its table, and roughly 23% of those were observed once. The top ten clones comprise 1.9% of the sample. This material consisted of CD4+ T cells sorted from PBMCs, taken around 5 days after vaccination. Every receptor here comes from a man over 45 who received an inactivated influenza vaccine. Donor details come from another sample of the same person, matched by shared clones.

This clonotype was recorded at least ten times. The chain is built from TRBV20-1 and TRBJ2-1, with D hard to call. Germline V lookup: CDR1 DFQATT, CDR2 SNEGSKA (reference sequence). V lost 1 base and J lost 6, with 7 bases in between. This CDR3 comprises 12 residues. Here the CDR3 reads CSARVQVNEQFF. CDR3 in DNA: TGCAGTGCTAGAGTGCAGGTCAATGAGCAGTTCTTC.

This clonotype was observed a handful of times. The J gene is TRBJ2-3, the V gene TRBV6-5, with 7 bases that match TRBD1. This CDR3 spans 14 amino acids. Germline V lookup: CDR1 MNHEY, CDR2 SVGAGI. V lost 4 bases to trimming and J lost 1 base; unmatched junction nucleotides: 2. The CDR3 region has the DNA TGTGCCAGCAGTTTTACAGGGGGCACAGATACGCAGTATTTT. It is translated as CASSFTGGTDTQYF.

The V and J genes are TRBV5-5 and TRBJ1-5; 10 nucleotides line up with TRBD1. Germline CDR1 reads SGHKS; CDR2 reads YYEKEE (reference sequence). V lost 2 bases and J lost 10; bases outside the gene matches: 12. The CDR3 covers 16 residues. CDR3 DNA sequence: TGTGCCAGCAGCTTACAAGGACAGGGGGGAAATTTACCCCAGCATTTT. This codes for CASSLQGQGGNLPQHF. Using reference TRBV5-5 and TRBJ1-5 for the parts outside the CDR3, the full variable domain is DAGVTQSPTHLIKTRGQQVTLRCSPISGHKSVSWYQQVLGQGPQFIFQYYEKEERGRGNFPDRFSARQFPNYSSELNVNALLLGDSALYLCASSLQGQGGNLPQHFGDGTRLSIL.

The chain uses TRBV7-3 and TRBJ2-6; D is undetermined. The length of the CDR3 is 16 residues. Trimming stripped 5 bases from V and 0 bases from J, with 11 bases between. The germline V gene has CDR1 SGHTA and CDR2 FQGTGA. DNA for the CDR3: TGTGCCAGCAGCCCAAGGGCCCACTCTGGGGCCAACGTCCTGACTTTC. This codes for CASSPRAHSGANVLTF.

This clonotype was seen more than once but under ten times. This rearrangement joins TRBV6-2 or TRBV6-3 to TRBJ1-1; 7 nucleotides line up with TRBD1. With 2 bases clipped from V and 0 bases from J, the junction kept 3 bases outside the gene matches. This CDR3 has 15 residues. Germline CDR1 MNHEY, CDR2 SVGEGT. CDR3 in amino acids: CASSYGGQMNTEAFF. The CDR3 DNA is TGTGCCAGCAGTTACGGGGGACAGATGAACACTGAAGCTTTCTTT.

In DNA form, the CDR3 reads TGTGCCAGCAGTGAAGCAAAGAGGACAGGGGGAATCTACGAGCAGTACTTC. Residues: CASSEAKRTGGIYEQYF. J is TRBJ2-7 and V is TRBV25-1, with 10 nucleotides matching TRBD1. Germline V gives CDR1 MGHDK, CDR2 SYGVNS. Trimming at V came to 2 bases and at J to 3 bases, leaving 10 bases not matched to a gene. CDR3 length: 17 amino acids.

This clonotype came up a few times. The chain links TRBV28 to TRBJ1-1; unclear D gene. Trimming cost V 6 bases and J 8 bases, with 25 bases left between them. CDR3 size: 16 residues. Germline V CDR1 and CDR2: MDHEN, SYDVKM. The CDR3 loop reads CASSRTRYRGSTEAFF. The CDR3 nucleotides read TGTGCCAGCAGCCGAACGCGTTATCGGGGATCTACCGAAGCTTTCTTT.

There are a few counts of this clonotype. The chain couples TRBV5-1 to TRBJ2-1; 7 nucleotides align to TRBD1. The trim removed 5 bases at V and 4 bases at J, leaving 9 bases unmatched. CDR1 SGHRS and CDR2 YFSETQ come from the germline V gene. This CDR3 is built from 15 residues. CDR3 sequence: CASSLQGSGYNEQFF. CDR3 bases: TGCGCCAGCAGTTTACAGGGGTCAGGGTACAATGAGCAGTTCTTC.

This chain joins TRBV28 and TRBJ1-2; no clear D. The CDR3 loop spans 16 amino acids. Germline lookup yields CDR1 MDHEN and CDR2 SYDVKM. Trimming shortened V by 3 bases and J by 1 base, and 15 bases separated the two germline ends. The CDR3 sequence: CASSFDRTHNNYGYTF. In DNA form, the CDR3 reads TGTGCCAGCAGTTTCGATCGGACCCACAATAACTATGGCTACACCTTC.

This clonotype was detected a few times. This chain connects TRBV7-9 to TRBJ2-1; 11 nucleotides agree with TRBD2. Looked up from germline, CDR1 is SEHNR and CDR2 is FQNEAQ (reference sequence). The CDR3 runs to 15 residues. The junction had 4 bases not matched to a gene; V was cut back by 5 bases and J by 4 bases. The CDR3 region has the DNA TGTGCCAGCAGCATACTAGCGGGAGCTTACAATGAGCAGTTCTTC. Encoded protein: CASSILAGAYNEQFF.

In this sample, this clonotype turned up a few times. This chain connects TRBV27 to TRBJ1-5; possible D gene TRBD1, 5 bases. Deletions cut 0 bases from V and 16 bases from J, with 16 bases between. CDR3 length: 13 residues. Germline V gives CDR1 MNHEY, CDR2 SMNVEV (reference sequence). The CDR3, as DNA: TGTGCCAGCAGTTTATCGGGTAGGGGCAGCCTACATTTT. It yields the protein CASSLSGRGSLHF.

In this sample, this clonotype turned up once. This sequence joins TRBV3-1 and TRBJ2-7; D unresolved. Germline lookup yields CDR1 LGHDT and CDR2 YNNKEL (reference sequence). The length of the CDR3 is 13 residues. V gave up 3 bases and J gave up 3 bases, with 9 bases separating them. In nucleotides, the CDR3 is TGTGCCAGCAGCCATAGGAGTCGCTACGAGCAGTACTTC. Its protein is CASSHRSRYEQYF.

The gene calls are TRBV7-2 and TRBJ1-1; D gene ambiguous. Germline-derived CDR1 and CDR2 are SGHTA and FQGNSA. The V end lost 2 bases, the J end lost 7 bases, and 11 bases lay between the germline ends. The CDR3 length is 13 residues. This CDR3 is CASSLNPEGEAFF. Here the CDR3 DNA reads TGTGCCAGCAGCTTAAATCCGGAGGGTGAAGCTTTCTTT.

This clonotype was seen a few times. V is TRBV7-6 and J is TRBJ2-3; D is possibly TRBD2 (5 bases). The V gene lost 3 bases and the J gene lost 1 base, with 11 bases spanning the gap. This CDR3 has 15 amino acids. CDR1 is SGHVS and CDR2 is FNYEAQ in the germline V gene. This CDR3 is CASSFGLLGTDTQYF. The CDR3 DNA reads TGTGCCAGCAGCTTCGGACTGCTGGGCACAGATACGCAGTATTTT.

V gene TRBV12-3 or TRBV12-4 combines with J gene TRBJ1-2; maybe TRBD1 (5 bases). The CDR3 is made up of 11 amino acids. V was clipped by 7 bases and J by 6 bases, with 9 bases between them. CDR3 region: CASTLGDGYTF. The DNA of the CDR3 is TGTGCCAGCACCCTGGGGGATGGCTACACCTTC.

CDR3 sequence: CASSPRGTAPEAFF. The CDR3 DNA reads TGTGCCAGCTCACCCCGTGGGACAGCGCCTGAAGCTTTCTTT. The chain employs TRBV18 and TRBJ1-1; 7 bases map to TRBD1. Germline assignment: CDR1 KGHSH and CDR2 LQKENI. The CDR3 extends over 14 amino acids. J lost 6 bases, V lost 3 bases, and 7 bases had no gene match.

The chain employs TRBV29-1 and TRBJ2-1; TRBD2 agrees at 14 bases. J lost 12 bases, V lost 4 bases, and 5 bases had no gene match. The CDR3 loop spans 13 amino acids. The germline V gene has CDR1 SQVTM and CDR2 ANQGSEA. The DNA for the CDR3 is TGCAGCGTTGCGGGACTAGCGGGAGTAGGGCAGTTCTTC. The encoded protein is CSVAGLAGVGQFF.

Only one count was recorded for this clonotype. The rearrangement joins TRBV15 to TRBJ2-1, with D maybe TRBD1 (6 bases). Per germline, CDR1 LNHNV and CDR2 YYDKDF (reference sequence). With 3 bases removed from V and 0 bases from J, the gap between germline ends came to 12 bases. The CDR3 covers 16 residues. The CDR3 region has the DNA TGTGCCACCAGCAGGCCACAGGGCAGCTCCTACAATGAGCAGTTCTTC. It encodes CATSRPQGSSYNEQFF.

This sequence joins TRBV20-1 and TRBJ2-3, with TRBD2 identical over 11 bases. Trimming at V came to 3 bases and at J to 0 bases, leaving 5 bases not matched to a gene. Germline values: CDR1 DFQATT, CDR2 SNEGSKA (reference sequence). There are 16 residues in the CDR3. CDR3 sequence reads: CSASPSGGYSTDTQYF. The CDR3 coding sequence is TGCAGTGCTAGCCCTAGCGGGGGGTATAGCACAGATACGCAGTATTTT.

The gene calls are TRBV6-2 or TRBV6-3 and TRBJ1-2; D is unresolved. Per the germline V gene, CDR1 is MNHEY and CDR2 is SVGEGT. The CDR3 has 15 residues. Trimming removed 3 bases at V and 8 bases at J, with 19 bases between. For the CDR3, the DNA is TGTGCCAGCAGTTATGGGTTGACACCGGATGAGGGCTACACCTTC. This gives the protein CASSYGLTPDEGYTF.

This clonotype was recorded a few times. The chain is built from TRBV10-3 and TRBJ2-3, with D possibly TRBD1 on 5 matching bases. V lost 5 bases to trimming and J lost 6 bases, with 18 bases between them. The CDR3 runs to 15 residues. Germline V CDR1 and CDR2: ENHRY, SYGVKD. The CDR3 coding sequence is TGTGCCATCAGTTTCGACAGCGCGAAGGGGGATACGCAGTATTTT. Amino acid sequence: CAISFDSAKGDTQYF.

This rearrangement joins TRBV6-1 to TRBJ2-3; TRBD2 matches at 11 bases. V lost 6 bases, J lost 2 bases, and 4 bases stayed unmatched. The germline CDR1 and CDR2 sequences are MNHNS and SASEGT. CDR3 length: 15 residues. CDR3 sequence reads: CASSKGLAVTDTQYF. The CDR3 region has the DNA TGTGCCAGCAGCAAGGGACTAGCGGTCACAGATACGCAGTATTTT.